Listed below are T cell receptor beta chains from one sample, sequenced in a study of blood T cell repertoires in COVID-19. Some clones are missing from TCRdb's copy, which holds only in-frame ones; the method was immunoSEQ multiplex PCR. Of a few hundred thousand clones in the sample, approximately 88% were seen once. Sequenced: peripheral blood. These receptors were taken from a woman aged 25 to 39 who had recovered from COVID-19. Each CDR3 is given with its conserved first and last residue. D genes are given only for firm matches. Rows give clone size only sometimes, using once, few, many, or a class for an expanded clone.

V gene,J gene,D gene,clone size,CDR3 protein,CDR3 DNA
TRBV6-5,TRBJ1-1,NA,NA,CASIRNTEAFF,TGTGCCAGCATTAGGAACACTGAAGCTTTCTTT
TRBV10-3,TRBJ2-2,NA,NA,CAISPGAGELFF,TGTGCCATCAGCCCCGGTGCCGGGGAGCTGTTTTTT
TRBV6-4,TRBJ2-1,TRBD2,NA,CASSTTSGGYNEQFF,TGTGCCAGCAGTACCACTAGCGGGGGTTACAATGAGCAGTTCTTC
TRBV3-1/TRBV3-2,TRBJ2-3,TRBD2,NA,CASSPLAGKAATQYF,TGTGCCAGCAGCCCGCTAGCGGGGAAAGCAGCTACGCAGTATTTT
TRBV12-3/TRBV12-4,TRBJ2-7,NA,NA,CASSRSTVGEQYF,TGTGCCAGCAGTCGATCGACAGTCGGGGAGCAGTACTTC
TRBV7-3,TRBJ2-7,TRBD1,few,CASSQTGLHEQYF,TGTGCCAGCAGTCAGACAGGGCTCCACGAGCAGTACTTC
TRBV11-2,TRBJ2-2,NA,once,CASSLEAGGGNTGELFF,TGTGCCAGCAGCTTAGAGGCGGGCGGGGGCAACACCGGGGAGCTGTTTTTT
TRBV4-1,TRBJ2-4,NA,NA,CASSQDGAGAYKNIQYF,TGCGCCAGCAGCCAAGATGGTGCAGGGGCCTACAAAAACATTCAGTACTTC
TRBV19,TRBJ1-5,TRBD1,NA,CASTTGQLQPQHF,TGTGCCAGTACCACGGGACAGCTTCAGCCCCAGCATTTT
TRBV6-2/TRBV6-3,TRBJ1-5,NA,NA,CASSGTRNQPQHF,TGTGCCAGCAGTGGGACACGTAATCAGCCCCAGCATTTT
TRBV9,TRBJ2-3,TRBD2,NA,CASSAGTSGGDTQYF,TGTGCCAGCAGCGCTGGGACTAGCGGGGGGGATACGCAGTATTTT
TRBV30,TRBJ2-7,TRBD2,NA,CAWSGRGVLYEQYF,TGTGCCTGGTCCGGGAGGGGGGTCCTCTACGAGCAGTACTTC
TRBV3-1/TRBV3-2,TRBJ1-2,NA,NA,CASSQDAGNYGYTF,TGTGCCAGCAGCCAAGATGCGGGGAACTATGGCTACACCTTC
TRBV27,TRBJ2-2,NA,few,CASSLVAGELFF,TGTGCCAGCAGTTTAGTAGCCGGGGAGCTGTTTTTT
TRBV3-1/TRBV3-2,TRBJ1-2,NA,NA,CASSQDIGYGYTF,TGTGCCAGCAGCCAAGATATCGGCTATGGCTACACCTTC
TRBV6-2/TRBV6-3,TRBJ1-1,TRBD1,NA,CASSSRDRLRGNTEAFF,TGTGCCAGCAGTTCCCGGGACAGGCTAAGAGGTAACACTGAAGCTTTCTTT
TRBV11-2,TRBJ2-3,TRBD1,NA,CASSLVDRGTDTQYF,TGTGCCAGCAGCTTAGTGGACAGGGGCACAGATACGCAGTATTTT
TRBV13,TRBJ2-2,TRBD1,NA,CASSVSRLQGEFNTGELFF,TGTGCCAGCAGCGTCTCCCGGTTACAGGGGGAGTTTAACACCGGGGAGCTGTTTTTT
TRBV10-3,TRBJ1-6,NA,NA,CAISEGREASPLHF,TGTGCCATCAGTGAGGGTCGTGAAGCCTCACCCCTCCACTTT
TRBV28,TRBJ2-5,TRBD1,NA,CASSRPSTGTQETQYF,TGTGCCAGCAGTCGCCCCTCGACAGGGACCCAAGAGACCCAGTACTTC
TRBV7-6,TRBJ2-5,TRBD2,NA,CASSLTGTSFPETQYF,TGTGCCAGCAGCTTAACAGGGACTAGCTTCCCAGAGACCCAGTACTTC
TRBV30,TRBJ2-7,NA,NA,CAWSGTAYEQYF,TGTGCCTGGAGTGGCACAGCCTACGAGCAGTACTTC
TRBV6-5,TRBJ2-1,TRBD1,NA,CASSLRTGGVNEQFF,TGTGCCAGCAGCCTCAGGACAGGGGGTGTTAATGAGCAGTTCTTC
TRBV7-2,TRBJ2-3,NA,NA,CASSPRRGTDTQYF,TGTGCCAGCAGCCCCAGACGCGGAACAGATACGCAGTATTTT
TRBV9,TRBJ2-2,TRBD1,NA,CASSVFTGQTTTNTGELFF,TGTGCCAGCAGCGTTTTCACGGGACAGACGACGACGAACACCGGGGAGCTGTTTTTT
TRBV23-1,TRBJ1-6,NA,NA,CASSQMGQNNSPLHF,TGCGCCAGCAGTCAAATGGGGCAGAATAATTCACCCCTCCACTTT
TRBV11-3,TRBJ2-1,TRBD2,NA,CASSPGTSGFDEQFF,TGTGCCAGCAGTCCCGGGACTAGCGGGTTCGATGAGCAGTTCTTC
TRBV7-9,TRBJ1-1,NA,once,CASSLQVNTEAFF,TGTGCCAGCAGCTTACAGGTCAACACTGAAGCTTTCTTT
TRBV28,TRBJ1-4,NA,NA,CASSLRTTTAFF,TGTGCCAGCAGTTTGAGGACTACTACCGCTTTTTTT
TRBV4-2,TRBJ1-1,NA,NA,CASSQGARRTEAFF,TGTGCCAGCAGCCAAGGCGCCAGGAGGACTGAAGCTTTCTTT
TRBV7-2,TRBJ1-4,TRBD1,NA,CASSLAGQTFGANEKLFF,TGTGCCAGCAGCTTAGCGGGACAGACCTTCGGGGCTAATGAAAAACTGTTTTTT
TRBV28,TRBJ1-1,NA,NA,CASRTGNTEAFF,TGTGCCAGCAGGACAGGGAACACTGAAGCTTTCTTT
TRBV24-1,TRBJ2-1,NA,NA,CATRAAGTYNEQFF,TGTGCCACCAGAGCAGCCGGGACTTACAATGAGCAGTTCTTC
TRBV20-1,TRBJ2-3,TRBD2,NA,CSASGRGGTDTQYF,TGCAGTGCTAGTGGTCGGGGGGGGACAGATACGCAGTATTTT
TRBV5-6,TRBJ1-2,NA,NA,CASSARTADGYTF,TGTGCCAGCAGCGCGAGGACAGCGGACGGCTACACCTTC
TRBV19,TRBJ1-1,TRBD1,NA,CASSSTGTGTAFF,TGTGCCAGTAGCTCTACCGGGACAGGGACGGCTTTCTTT
TRBV4-3,TRBJ2-6,NA,NA,CASSQDQDTKYSGANVLTF,TGCGCCAGCAGCCAAGATCAGGACACAAAATACTCTGGGGCCAACGTCCTGACTTTC
TRBV28,TRBJ1-2,TRBD1,NA,CASSRAGTGNLNYGYTF,TGTGCCAGCAGCCGAGCTGGGACAGGGAATCTAAACTATGGCTACACCTTC
TRBV7-9,TRBJ1-1,TRBD1,once,CASSPLGTGGWSEAFF,TGTGCCAGCAGCCCACTTGGGACAGGGGGCTGGTCTGAAGCTTTCTTT
TRBV10-3,TRBJ2-7,TRBD1,NA,CASRQGSSYEQYF,TGTGCCTCACGACAGGGAAGCTCCTACGAGCAGTACTTC
TRBV7-6,TRBJ2-5,TRBD1,NA,CASRRTGTGGETQYF,TGTGCCAGCAGACGGACCGGGACAGGGGGCGAGACCCAGTACTTC
TRBV9,TRBJ1-3,NA,NA,CASSAVPVSGNTIYF,TGTGCCAGCAGCGCAGTACCCGTCTCTGGAAACACCATATATTTT
TRBV19,TRBJ1-5,TRBD1,NA,CASSPGQGGQPQHF,TGTGCCAGTAGTCCCGGACAGGGAGGTCAGCCCCAGCATTTT
TRBV28,TRBJ1-5,NA,NA,CASYSNQPQHF,TGTGCCAGTTATAGCAATCAGCCCCAGCATTTT
TRBV3-1/TRBV3-2,TRBJ1-2,TRBD1,NA,CASSQVRQGGYTF,TGTGCCAGCAGCCAAGTAAGACAGGGAGGCTACACCTTC
TRBV18,TRBJ2-7,TRBD1,NA,CASSPYSGTGTYEQYF,TGTGCCAGCTCTCCCTACTCCGGGACAGGGACCTACGAGCAGTACTTC
TRBV27,TRBJ1-2,NA,few,CASSFGQTGSYGYTF,TGTGCCAGCAGTTTTGGACAAACAGGGAGCTATGGCTACACCTTC
TRBV28,TRBJ2-5,TRBD1,NA,CASSPDRGEETQYF,TGTGCCAGCAGCCCCGACAGGGGAGAAGAGACCCAGTACTTC